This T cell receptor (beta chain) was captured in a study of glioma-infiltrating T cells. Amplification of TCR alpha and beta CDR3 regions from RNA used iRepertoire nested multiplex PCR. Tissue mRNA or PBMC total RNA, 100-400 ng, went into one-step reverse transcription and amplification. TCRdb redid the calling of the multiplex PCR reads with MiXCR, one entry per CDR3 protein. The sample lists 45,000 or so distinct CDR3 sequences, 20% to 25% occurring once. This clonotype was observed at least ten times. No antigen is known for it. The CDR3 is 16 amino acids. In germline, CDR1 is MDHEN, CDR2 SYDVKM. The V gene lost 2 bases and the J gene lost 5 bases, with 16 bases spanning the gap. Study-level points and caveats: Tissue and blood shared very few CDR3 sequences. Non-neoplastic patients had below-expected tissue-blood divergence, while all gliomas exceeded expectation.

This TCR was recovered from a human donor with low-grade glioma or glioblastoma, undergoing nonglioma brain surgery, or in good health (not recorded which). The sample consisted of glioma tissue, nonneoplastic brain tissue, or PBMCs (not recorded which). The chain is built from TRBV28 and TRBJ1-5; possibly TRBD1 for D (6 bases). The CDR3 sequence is CASSLHTTGLDQPQHF. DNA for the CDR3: TGTGCCAGCAGTTTACATACGACAGGATTAGATCAGCCCCAGCATTTT. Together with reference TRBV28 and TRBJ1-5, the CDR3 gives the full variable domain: DVKVTQSSRYLVKRTGEKVFLECVQDMDHENMFWYRQDPGLGLRLIYFSYDVKMKEKGDIPEGYSVSREKKERFSLILESASTNQTSMYLCASSLHTTGLDQPQHFGDGTRLSIL.